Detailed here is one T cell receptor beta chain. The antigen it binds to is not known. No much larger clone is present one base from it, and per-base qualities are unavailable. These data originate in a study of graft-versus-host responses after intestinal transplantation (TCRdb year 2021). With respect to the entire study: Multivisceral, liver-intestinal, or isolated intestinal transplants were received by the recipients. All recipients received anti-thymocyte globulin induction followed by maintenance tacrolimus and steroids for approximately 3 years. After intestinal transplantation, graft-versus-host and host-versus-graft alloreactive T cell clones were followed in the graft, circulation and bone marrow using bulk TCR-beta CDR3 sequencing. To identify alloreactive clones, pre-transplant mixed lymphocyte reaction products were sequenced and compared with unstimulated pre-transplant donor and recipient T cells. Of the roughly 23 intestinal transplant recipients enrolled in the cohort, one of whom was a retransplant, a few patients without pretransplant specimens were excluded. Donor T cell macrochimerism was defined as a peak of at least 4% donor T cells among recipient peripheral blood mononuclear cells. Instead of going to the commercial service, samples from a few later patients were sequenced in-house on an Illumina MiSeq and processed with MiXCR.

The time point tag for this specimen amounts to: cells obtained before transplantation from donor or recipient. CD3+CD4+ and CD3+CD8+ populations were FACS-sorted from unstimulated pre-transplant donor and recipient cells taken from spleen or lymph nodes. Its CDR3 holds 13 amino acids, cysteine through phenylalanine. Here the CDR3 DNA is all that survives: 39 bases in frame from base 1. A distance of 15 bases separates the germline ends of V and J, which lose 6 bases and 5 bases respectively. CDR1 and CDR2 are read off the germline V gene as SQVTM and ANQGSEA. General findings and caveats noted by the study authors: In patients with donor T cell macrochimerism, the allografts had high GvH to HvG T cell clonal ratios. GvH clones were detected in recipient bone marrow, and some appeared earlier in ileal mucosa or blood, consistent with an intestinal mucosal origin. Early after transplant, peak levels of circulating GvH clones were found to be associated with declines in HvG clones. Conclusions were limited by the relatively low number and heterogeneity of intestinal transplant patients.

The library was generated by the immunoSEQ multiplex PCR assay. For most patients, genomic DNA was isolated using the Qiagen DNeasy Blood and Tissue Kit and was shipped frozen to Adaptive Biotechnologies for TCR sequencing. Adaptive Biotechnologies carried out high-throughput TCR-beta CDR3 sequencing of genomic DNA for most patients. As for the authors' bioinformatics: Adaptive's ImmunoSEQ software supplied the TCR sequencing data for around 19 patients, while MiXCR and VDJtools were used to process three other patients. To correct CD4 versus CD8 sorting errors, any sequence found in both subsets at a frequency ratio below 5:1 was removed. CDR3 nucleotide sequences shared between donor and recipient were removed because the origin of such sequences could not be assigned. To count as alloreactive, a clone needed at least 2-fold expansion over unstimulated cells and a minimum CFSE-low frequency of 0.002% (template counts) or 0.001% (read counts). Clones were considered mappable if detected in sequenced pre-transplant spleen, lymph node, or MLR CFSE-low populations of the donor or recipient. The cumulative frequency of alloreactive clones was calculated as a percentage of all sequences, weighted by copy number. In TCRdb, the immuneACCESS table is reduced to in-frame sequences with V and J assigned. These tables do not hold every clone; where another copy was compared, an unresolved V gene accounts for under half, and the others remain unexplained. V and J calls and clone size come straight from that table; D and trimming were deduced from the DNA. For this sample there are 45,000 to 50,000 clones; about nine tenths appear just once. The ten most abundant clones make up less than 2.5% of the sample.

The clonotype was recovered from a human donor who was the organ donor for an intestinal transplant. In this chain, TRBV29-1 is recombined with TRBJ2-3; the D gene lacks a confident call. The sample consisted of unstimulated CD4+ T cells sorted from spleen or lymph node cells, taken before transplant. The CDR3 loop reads CSVDDWFGDTQYF. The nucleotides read TGCAGCGTCGACGACTGGTTCGGAGATACGCAGTATTTT.